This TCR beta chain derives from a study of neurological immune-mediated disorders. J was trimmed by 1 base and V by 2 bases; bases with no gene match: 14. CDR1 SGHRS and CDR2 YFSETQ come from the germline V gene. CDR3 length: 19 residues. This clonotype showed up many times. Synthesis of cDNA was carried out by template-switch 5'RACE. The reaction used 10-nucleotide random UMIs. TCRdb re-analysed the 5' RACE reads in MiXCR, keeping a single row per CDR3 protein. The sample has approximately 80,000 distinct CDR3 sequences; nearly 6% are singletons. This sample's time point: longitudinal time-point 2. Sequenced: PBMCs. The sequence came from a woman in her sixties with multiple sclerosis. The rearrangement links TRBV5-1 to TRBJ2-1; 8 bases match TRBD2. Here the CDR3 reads CASSFLGGVSSGSYNEQFF. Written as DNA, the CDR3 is TGCGCCAGCAGCTTCCTCGGGGGGGTATCGTCAGGGTCCTACAATGAGCAGTTCTTC.